This T cell receptor (beta chain) was profiled in a study of blood T cell repertoires in COVID-19. V lost 5 bases to trimming and J lost 0 bases; unmatched junction nucleotides: 4. This CDR3 has 15 residues. CDR1 and CDR2 (germline): LNHDA, SQIVND (reference sequence). Per the authors' pipeline: Amplification from reference gene primers served as the basis for estimated nucleated cell counts. The data were produced by immunoSEQ multiplex PCR, yet TCRdb's version contains in-frame clones alone and is incomplete. V and J calls plus clone size are reproduced from that table; the DNA served to infer D and trimming. The repertoire holds about 220,000 clones, with about 87% as singletons.

The chain links TRBV19 to TRBJ1-3; 7 bases are a match to TRBD1. The sample comprised PBMCs or T cells enriched from blood (not recorded which). The receptor's source is a middle-aged woman with acute COVID-19. The CDR3 is CASSATGHSGNTIYF. The CDR3, as DNA: TGTGCCAGTAGTGCGACAGGGCACTCTGGAAACACCATATATTTT.